This passage covers 27 T cell receptor beta chains from one sample sequenced in a study of T cell responses to AZD1222 COVID-19 vaccine. The protocol was immunoSEQ multiplex PCR, while the TCRdb copy is restricted to in-frame clones and leaves out a portion. The sample carries around 100,000 clones, 70% to 90% recorded once. The material sequenced was peripheral blood, taken on day 0 of AZD1222 vaccination. Receptors originate from an adult in good health.

The chain links TRBV3-1 (or the pseudogene TRBV3-2) to TRBJ2-1, with D possibly being TRBD1 or TRBD2 (5 bases each). Trimming shortened V by 3 bases and J by 9 bases, and 12 bases separated the two germline ends. This CDR3 comprises 13 residues. Germline V gene data show CDR1 as LGHDT and CDR2 as YNNKEL (reference sequence). DNA for the CDR3: TGTGCCAGCAGCCATTCTAGTGGGGGTGAGCAGTTCTTC. Its protein product is CASSHSSGGEQFF.

Here the CDR3 DNA reads TGTGCCAGCAGCCCTCGACGCGACAGGGATTCACCCCTCCACTTT. Its protein is CASSPRRDRDSPLHF. This rearrangement joins TRBV11-1 to TRBJ1-6; 7 bases map to TRBD1. Germline V gives CDR1 SGHAT, CDR2 FQDESV (reference sequence). Unmatched junction bases numbered 9, after V lost 5 bases and J lost 8 bases. CDR3 size: 15 residues.

The chain employs TRBV6-5 and TRBJ1-5; no firm D call. Germline CDR1 and CDR2: MNHEY and SVGAGI. The V end lost 6 bases, the J end lost 4 bases, and 16 bases lay between the germline ends. The CDR3 runs to 15 residues. The CDR3 reads CASSSNGVVNQPQHF. CDR3 DNA sequence: TGTGCCAGCAGCTCCAATGGGGTTGTAAATCAGCCCCAGCATTTT.

This chain links TRBV5-1 with TRBJ1-1; D may be TRBD1 (6 bases). Trimming pared 4 bases from V and 1 base from J, leaving 14 bases between. CDR3 length: 15 amino acids. Germline V lookup: CDR1 SGHRS, CDR2 YFSETQ. The CDR3 DNA reads as TGCGCCAGCAGCCCATGGACAGACCGGAACACTGAAGCTTTCTTT. It specifies CASSPWTDRNTEAFF. Complete variable domain (other parts from reference TRBV5-1 and TRBJ1-1): KAGVTQTPRYLIKTRGQQVTLSCSPISGHRSVSWYQQTPGQGLQFLFEYFSETQRNKGNFPGRFSGRQFSNSRSEMNVSTLELGDSALYLCASSPWTDRNTEAFFGQGTRLTVV.

The rearrangement links TRBV4-1 to TRBJ1-1; D might be TRBD1 (6 bases). The CDR3 spans 14 residues. V dropped 3 bases and J dropped 1 base, with 9 bases sitting between them. Germline values: CDR1 MGHRA, CDR2 YSYEKL. The CDR3, as DNA: TGCGCCAGCAGCCACCCGGGACAGAACACTGAAGCTTTCTTT. Its protein product is CASSHPGQNTEAFF.

The J gene is TRBJ1-2, the V gene TRBV19; TRBD1 might be the D (5 bases). From germline, CDR1 is LNHDA and CDR2 SQIVND (reference sequence). The CDR3 covers 14 residues. Trimming took off 1 base at V and 6 bases at J, with 12 bases between the two ends. CDR3 bases: TGTGCCAGTAGTATAGGGGGGGTGTTGGATGGCTACACCTTC. It specifies CASSIGGVLDGYTF.

This clone was seen once. This chain uses TRBV25-1 with TRBJ1-6; D is possibly TRBD1 (6 bases). CDR1 and CDR2 from the germline V gene are MGHDK and SYGVNS. The CDR3 has 15 residues. With 4 bases removed from V and 3 bases from J, the gap between germline ends came to 10 bases. CDR3: CASSVLTGYNSPLHF. The CDR3 coding sequence is TGTGCCAGCAGTGTCTTGACAGGCTATAATTCACCCCTCCACTTT.

This clone occurred many times. J is TRBJ2-3 and V is TRBV9; a possible D gene is TRBD2 (7 bases). V gave up 0 bases and J gave up 4 bases, with 15 bases separating them. CDR3 length: 16 residues. Germline V gene sequence: CDR1 SGDLS, CDR2 YYNGEE. The CDR3 loop reads CASSVGVGGPPDTQYF. DNA for the CDR3: TGTGCCAGCAGCGTAGGAGTGGGGGGGCCCCCAGATACGCAGTATTTT.

The chain recombines TRBV6-2 or TRBV6-3 with TRBJ2-7, with D possibly TRBD1 on 6 matching bases. This CDR3 contains 12 residues. CDR1 is MNHEY, CDR2 SVGEGT, per germline. V lost 6 bases to trimming and J lost 4 bases, with 10 bases between them. For the CDR3, the DNA is TGTGCCAGCAGCCGGACAGTTTACGAGCAGTACTTC. It specifies CASSRTVYEQYF.

The chain links TRBV5-6 to TRBJ1-3; the match to TRBD1 covers 9 bases. This CDR3 is 14 amino acids long. With 5 bases clipped from V and 3 bases from J, the junction kept 3 bases outside the gene matches. Looked up from germline, CDR1 is SGHDT and CDR2 is YYEEEE. CDR3 DNA sequence: TGTGCCAGCAGGGGGACAGGGTTTGGAAACACCATATATTTT. The encoded protein is CASRGTGFGNTIYF.

J is TRBJ1-4 and V is TRBV18, with 11 bases identical to TRBD1. V was pared by 0 bases and J by 3 bases, with 3 bases of the junction left unmatched. Per the germline V gene, CDR1 is KGHSH and CDR2 is LQKENI. The CDR3 covers 17 residues. CDR3 sequence: CASSPPGQGASNEKLFF. CDR3 DNA sequence: TGTGCCAGCTCACCACCCGGACAGGGGGCCTCTAATGAAAAACTGTTTTTT.

This rearrangement joins TRBV2 to TRBJ1-4, with a weak D call TRBD1 (6 bases). CDR1 is SNHLY and CDR2 is FYNNEI in the germline V gene. V was cut by 7 bases and J by 5 bases, with 20 bases left in between. This CDR3 spans 16 amino acids. For the CDR3, the DNA is TGTGCCAGCACCCTCAGAGGGGGGTATGCGAATGAAAAACTGTTTTTT. It specifies CASTLRGGYANEKLFF.

This clone has at least ten counts. This chain links TRBV5-4 with TRBJ2-7, with a possible D match to TRBD2 (5 bases). The CDR3 loop spans 16 amino acids. V was pared by 5 bases and J by 0 bases, with 18 bases between. CDR1 is SGHNT and CDR2 is YYREEE in the germline V gene (reference sequence). The CDR3 nucleotides are TGTGCCAGCAGTCCTCGGGGTACAAGAAGCTCCTACGAGCAGTACTTC. Its protein is CASSPRGTRSSYEQYF.

This chain connects TRBV11-2 to TRBJ2-3; D perhaps matches TRBD1 (6 bases). V was trimmed by 1 base and J by 5 bases, leaving 10 bases between them. The germline V gene has CDR1 SGHAT and CDR2 FQNNGV. CDR3 length: 14 residues. The CDR3 loop reads CASSLGTARDTQYF. DNA of the CDR3: TGTGCCAGCAGCTTAGGGACAGCCCGAGATACGCAGTATTTT. The complete variable domain, with remaining parts taken from reference TRBV11-2 and TRBJ2-3, reads EAGVAQSPRYKIIEKRQSVAFWCNPISGHATLYWYQQILGQGPKLLIQFQNNGVVDDSQLPKDRFSAERLKGVDSTLKIQPAKLEDSAVYLCASSLGTARDTQYFGPGTRLTVL.

The count of this clone is one. The rearrangement joins TRBV4-1 to TRBJ2-1, with 12 bases lining up with TRBD2. This CDR3 comprises 16 residues. The junction had 4 bases not matched to a gene; V was cut back by 3 bases and J by 4 bases. Germline values: CDR1 MGHRA, CDR2 YSYEKL. CDR3 in amino acids: CASSHELAGGYNEQFF. The DNA for the CDR3 is TGCGCCAGCAGCCACGAACTAGCGGGGGGTTACAATGAGCAGTTCTTC.

The chain links TRBV10-2 to TRBJ2-7; D gene uncertain. This CDR3 contains 16 residues. V was clipped by 5 bases and J by 0 bases, with 17 bases between them. Germline V gene data show CDR1 as WSHSY and CDR2 as SAAADI. CDR3 DNA: TGCGCCAGCAGTCTGGAGCCTGCCTCCTCCTCCTACGAGCAGTACTTC. Translation gives CASSLEPASSSYEQYF.

CDR3 sequence reads: CASSFQGPDTGELFF. Here the CDR3 DNA reads TGCGCCAGCAGCTTTCAGGGCCCGGACACCGGGGAGCTGTTTTTT. This chain connects TRBV5-1 to TRBJ2-2, with a possible D match to TRBD1 (5 bases). Germline CDR1 reads SGHRS; CDR2 reads YFSETQ. V lost 2 bases and J lost 3, with 11 bases in between. There are 15 residues in the CDR3.

This chain connects TRBV6-4 to TRBJ2-5; 7 positions agree with TRBD2. J gave up 5 bases and V 8 bases, and 5 bases lay outside the gene matches. The CDR3 spans 12 residues. The germline gives CDR1 MRHNA, CDR2 SNTAGT. CDR3 in DNA: TGTGCCAGCCCGGGGGGAGGGGAGACCCAGTACTTC. Translation: CASPGGGETQYF.

This chain joins TRBV10-3 and TRBJ1-1; possibly TRBD1 for D (5 bases). V lost 6 bases and J 5 bases, leaving 16 bases between the germline ends. The CDR3 is made up of 14 amino acids. CDR1 and CDR2 from the germline V gene are ENHRY and SYGVKD. The CDR3 is CAIRPGSAGTEAFF. CDR3 coding DNA: TGTGCCATCAGGCCAGGGTCTGCGGGTACTGAAGCTTTCTTT.

This chain connects TRBV2 to TRBJ2-3; 9 positions match TRBD2. The germline V gene encodes CDR1 SNHLY and CDR2 FYNNEI. Unmatched junction bases numbered 8, after V lost 8 bases and J lost 2 bases. The length of the CDR3 is 15 residues. CDR3 bases: TGTGCCAGCGGGGGACTAGCCCTACCCACAGATACGCAGTATTTT. Residues: CASGGLALPTDTQYF.

The chain joins TRBV19 to TRBJ2-5; the D gene is possibly TRBD1 (5 bases). The germline CDR1 and CDR2 sequences are LNHDA and SQIVND (reference sequence). Trimming pared 5 bases from V and 1 base from J, leaving 11 bases between. CDR3 size: 14 residues. CDR3 region: CASSWQGSQETQYF. The CDR3 coding sequence is TGTGCCAGTAGTTGGCAGGGTAGCCAAGAGACCCAGTACTTC.

This clone was found a few times. V usage is TRBV11-3 and J usage is TRBJ2-3, with D possibly TRBD2 on 5 matching bases. Germline-derived CDR1 and CDR2 are SGHNT and YENEEA. There are 14 residues in the CDR3. Trimming stripped 4 bases from V and 6 bases from J, with 14 bases between. CDR3 residues: CASSSQGGVDTQYF. The CDR3 bases are TGTGCCAGCAGCTCCCAAGGAGGCGTGGATACGCAGTATTTT.

V usage is TRBV3-1 (or the pseudogene TRBV3-2) and J usage is TRBJ1-4; D may be TRBD1 (6 bases). Trimming left V 1 base short and J 4 bases short, with 22 bases between. The CDR3 spans 19 residues. Germline V gene lookup returns CDR1 LGHDT and CDR2 YNNKEL (reference sequence). Here the CDR3 reads CASSQGPVGGAHINEKLFF. The CDR3 DNA reads TGTGCCAGCAGCCAAGGGCCGGTGGGGGGGGCGCATATTAATGAAAAACTGTTTTTT.

On this clone: A junction boundary mismatches the germline segment, possibly from a read error. The V and J genes are TRBV7-7 and TRBJ2-1, with TRBD2 identical over 7 bases. Germline loops: CDR1 SSHAT, CDR2 FNYEAQ (reference sequence). This CDR3 has 15 amino acids. The CDR3 reads CASSLSAGPYNEQFF. CDR3 DNA sequence: TGTGCTAGCAGCTTATCAGCGGGGCCTTACAATGAGCAGTTCTTC.

The V call is TRBV6-5, the J call TRBJ1-5; D remains ambiguous. Trimming pared 0 bases from V and 4 bases from J, leaving 10 bases between. The CDR3 is 15 residues long. The V gene's germline CDR1 is MNHEY and CDR2 SVGAGI. As DNA, the CDR3 is TGTGCCAGCAGTTACTCCAGGAATCCGAATCAGCCCCAGCATTTT. Protein product: CASSYSRNPNQPQHF.

The rearrangement joins TRBV9 to TRBJ1-2; the D gene is possibly TRBD1 (6 bases). CDR1 and CDR2 from the germline V gene are SGDLS and YYNGEE. V lost 9 bases and J lost 4, with 19 bases in between. CDR3 length equals 14 residues. CDR3 bases: TGTGCCACGGACAGACCTAATCTTTCCTATGGCTACACCTTC. It encodes CATDRPNLSYGYTF.

Written as DNA, the CDR3 is TGTGCCAGCTCACCGGACAGGGGCCCGGGCTACACCTTC. This sequence encodes CASSPDRGPGYTF. The rearrangement uses TRBV18 and TRBJ1-2; 9 bases are a match to TRBD1. Germline CDR1 reads KGHSH; CDR2 reads LQKENI. Trimming removed 3 bases from V and 8 bases from J; junction bases left unmatched: 4. The CDR3 covers 13 residues.